This TCR beta chain appears in the sequencing data of a study of T cell responses to AZD1222 COVID-19 vaccine. Study in general: Both about-4-week and about-12-week second-dose recipients were combined.

Note on this clone: Its antigen is undetermined.

The CDR3 spans 14 residues. Per the germline V gene, CDR1 is SGHTA and CDR2 is FQGTGA. V shed 4 bases and J shed 1 base, with 10 bases lying between them. Whole-study results and caveats: Sampling captured repertoires only after the peak T cell response.

Measured with immunoSEQ multiplex PCR; TCRdb has only the in-frame clones, and not every one. The sample has about 84,000 clones, roughly 87% seen once. The origin of this receptor is an adult in good health. This material consisted of peripheral blood, taken on day 0 of AZD1222 vaccination. The V call is TRBV7-3, the J call TRBJ1-1; D is undetermined. Here the CDR3 reads CASSSGDSNTEAFF. CDR3 DNA: TGTGCCAGCAGCTCTGGTGATTCGAACACTGAAGCTTTCTTT.